This T cell receptor (beta chain) was retrieved from a study of shared clonotypes between healthy human individuals (TCRdb year 2020). Concerning the study at large: A few men and a couple of women, aged 18 to 49 years, made up the cohort. Per donor, three plates each were used for CD4 naive and CD4 memory, two for CD8 naive, and one for CD8 memory. To estimate repertoire size and how much clonotypes are shared between individuals, the study performed deep sequencing of blood TCR repertoires from about five healthy adults. To increase sequencing depth and limit assay-specific biases, TCR repertoire library preparation and sequencing were carried out by different laboratories using diverse techniques. Between about 0.9 and 10 billion PBMCs per donor were obtained by leukapheresis.

Beyond this particular receptor, the publication reports: Larger estimated clonotype richness was generally found for naive subsets than for memory subsets. The small number of donors limited the genetic and exposure-history diversity represented. Rarefaction of sorted-subset datasets indicated incomplete sequencing despite the large sequencing depth. Compared with non-shared clonotypes, the clonotypes found in all four sorted-subset donors had higher generation probabilities. Sharing across several donors was observed for about 5% of naive CD4, about 3.2% of naive CD8, 2% to 2.5% of memory CD4, and roughly 0.43% of memory CD8 clonotypes. Based on pairwise subsampling, the degree of clonotype sharing among donors was expected to be affected by sequencing depth. Sampling was restricted to blood, and TCR repertoires in tissues likely differ from the TCR repertoires found in blood.

Comments on this clone: Which antigen it targets is not known. It has no much larger one-base neighbor in the sample; base qualities were not kept.

Healthy HIV-negative adults with no recently reported acute infections or vaccinations were included as donors. Every donor was a Caucasian adult residing in Nashville, Tennessee, USA. CD4+ T cells were enriched by magnetic negative selection, after which naive cells were positively selected on CD45RA and the negative fraction was taken as the memory subset. After blood collection by leukapheresis, PBMCs were isolated using Ficoll-Histopaque density gradient centrifugation and then cryopreserved in the vapor phase of liquid nitrogen. Analytical flow cytometry was used to check the purity and quantity of each magnetically sorted T cell population. Each sorted fraction had its genomic DNA isolated and then quantified by UV absorbance on a Nanodrop 2000c. Using the deep immunoSEQ assay, multiplex PCR amplified TCR CDR3 regions from genomic DNA. Genomic DNA extracted from each cell subset was distributed evenly over all wells of several immunoSEQ 96-well plates, and each plate served as one replicate. For sorted subsets, each replicate PCR was loaded with 200 ng genomic DNA, equivalent to 25,000 to 35,000 T cell genomes. Purified libraries were quantified with a Qubit 3.0 fluorometer, sized on a Bioanalyzer 2100, and re-quantified with the KAPA Library Quantification kit. Every immunoSEQ 96-well plate was sequenced on a dedicated single-read 150-cycle Illumina NextSeq 550 flow cell. The authors processed their data as follows. Because the immunoSEQ output held only junctional sequences and lacked quality scores, the filtering could not match the filtering applied to full-length reads. To assign V/J genes and CDR3, sequences were annotated using PyIR, a Python wrapper for IgBLAST v1.9, with IMGT germline references. Any read was removed if the V/J assignment was weak (E-value above 1e-6), the CDR3 was missing, or the read contained stop codons, out-of-frame junctions, or ambiguous translated residues. V3J clonotypes were defined by identical inferred V gene, J gene, and CDR3 amino acid sequence. To compute the percentage overlap between repertoires, the number of shared unique clonotypes was divided by the size of the smaller repertoire. Three approaches were used to assess repertoire richness: RTK rarefaction, the Chao1 estimator, and Recon v2.1 estimates of unobserved clonotypes. Generation probabilities were computed with OLGA for all TCRbeta clonotypes obtained by the gDNA method from a few donors. What TCRdb holds here is the immuneACCESS table cut down to in-frame rearrangements. Part of the clones is not present; checked against another copy, under half of the missing clones reflect an unresolved V gene, and the others are unexplained. V and J calls plus clone size are reproduced from that table; the DNA served to infer D and trimming. Counted in this sample were around 2,000,000 clones; 95% of them appeared once. The ten largest clonotypes hold 0.13% of the sample.

V loses 6 bases at its end and J loses 8 bases; junction bases beyond the gene matches: 18. According to the germline V gene (reference sequence), CDR1 reads MNHEY and CDR2 reads SMNVEV. Including cysteine and phenylalanine, the CDR3 has 17 amino acids. This entry keeps only the CDR3 DNA: 51 bases, framed from base 1. This receptor was obtained from a man between 18 and 29 years old in good health. This chain is built from TRBV27 and TRBJ1-2, with 10 junctional bases fitting TRBD1. Sample: naive CD4+ T cells sorted from blood. What the cell subset or site label conveys for this sample: CD45RA+ positively selected. This receptor has the CDR3 CASSYESGTGALGGYTF. In nucleotides, the sequence is TGTGCCAGCAGCTACGAGTCCGGGACAGGGGCCCTAGGAGGCTACACCTTC.